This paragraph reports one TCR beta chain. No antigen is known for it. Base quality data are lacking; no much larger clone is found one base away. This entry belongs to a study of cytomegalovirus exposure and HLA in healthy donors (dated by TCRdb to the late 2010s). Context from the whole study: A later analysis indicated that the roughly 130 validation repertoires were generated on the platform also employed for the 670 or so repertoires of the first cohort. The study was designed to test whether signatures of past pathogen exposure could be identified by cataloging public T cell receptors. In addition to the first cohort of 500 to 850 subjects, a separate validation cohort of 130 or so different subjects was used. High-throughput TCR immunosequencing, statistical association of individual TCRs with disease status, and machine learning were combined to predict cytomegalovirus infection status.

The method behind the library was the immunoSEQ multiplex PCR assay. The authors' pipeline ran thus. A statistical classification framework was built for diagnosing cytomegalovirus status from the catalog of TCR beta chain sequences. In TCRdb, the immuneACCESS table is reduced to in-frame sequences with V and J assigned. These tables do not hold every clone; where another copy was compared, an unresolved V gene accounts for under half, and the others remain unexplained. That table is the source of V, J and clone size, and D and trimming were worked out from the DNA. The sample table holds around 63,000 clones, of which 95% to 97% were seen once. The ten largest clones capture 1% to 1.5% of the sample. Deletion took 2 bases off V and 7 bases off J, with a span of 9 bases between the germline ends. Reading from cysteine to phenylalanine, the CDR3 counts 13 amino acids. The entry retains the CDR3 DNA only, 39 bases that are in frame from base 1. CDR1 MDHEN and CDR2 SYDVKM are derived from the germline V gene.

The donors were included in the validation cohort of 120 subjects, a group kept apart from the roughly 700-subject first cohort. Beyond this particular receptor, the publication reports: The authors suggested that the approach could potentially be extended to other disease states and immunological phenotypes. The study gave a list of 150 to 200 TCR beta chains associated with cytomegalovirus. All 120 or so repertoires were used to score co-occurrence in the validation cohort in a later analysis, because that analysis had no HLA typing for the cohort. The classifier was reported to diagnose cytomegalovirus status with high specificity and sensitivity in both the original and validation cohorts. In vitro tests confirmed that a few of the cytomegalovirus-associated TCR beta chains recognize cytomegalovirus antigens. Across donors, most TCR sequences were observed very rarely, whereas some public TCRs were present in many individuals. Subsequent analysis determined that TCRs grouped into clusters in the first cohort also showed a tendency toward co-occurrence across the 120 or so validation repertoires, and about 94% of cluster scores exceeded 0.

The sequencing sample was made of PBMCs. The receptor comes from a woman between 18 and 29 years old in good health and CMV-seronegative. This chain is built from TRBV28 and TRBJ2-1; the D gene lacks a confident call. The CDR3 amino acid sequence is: CASSLGRRNEQFF. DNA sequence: TGTGCCAGCAGTTTAGGGCGACGAAATGAGCAGTTCTTC.